These 5 T cell receptor beta chains originate from one sample sequenced in a study of blood T cells in healthy people across ages. Then a second PCR, running roughly 6 to 11 cycles, was carried out with a sample-barcoded 5' primer and a J-beta primer mix. MiXCR was run by TCRdb on the 5' RACE reads, yielding one entry per CDR3 protein. Here the sample spans 1.5 million to 2 million distinct CDR3 sequences, about 39% being singletons. The specimen was blood. All receptors come from a human donor in good health.

This clonotype was detected a few times. This rearrangement joins TRBV6-5 to TRBJ2-3, with unresolved D. Trimming left V 0 bases short and J 3 bases short, with 10 bases between. This CDR3 comprises 15 residues. Germline CDR1 is MNHEY and CDR2 is SVGAGI. The CDR3 nucleotides are TGTGCCAGCAGTTACTCGTTAGGTCGAACAGATACGCAGTATTTT. This translates into CASSYSLGRTDTQYF.

This clonotype was counted between two and nine times. This rearrangement joins TRBV20-1 to TRBJ2-5; D is perhaps TRBD2 (6 bases). The end of the DNA fits TRBJ2-7 better, so the J call may be wrong. This CDR3 comprises 15 residues. Germline CDR1 and CDR2: DFQATT and SNEGSKA (reference sequence). The CDR3 is CSARGLRGRSNEQYF. DNA for the CDR3: TGCAGTGCTAGAGGTTTGCGGGGCCGCAGCAACGAGCAGTACTTC.

Only a few counts were recorded for this clonotype. The chain carries TRBV29-1 and TRBJ2-2, with D uncertain. Trimming took 4 bases from V and 5 from J, leaving 5 bases between them. The germline gives CDR1 SQVTM, CDR2 ANQGSEA. CDR3 size: 11 residues. The CDR3 bases are TGCAGCGTTGCGCGTACCGGGGAGCTGTTTTTT. Protein sequence: CSVARTGELFF.

Turning to this clonotype: A read error is possible here, since a much larger clone lies one base away. The chain has TRBV11-2 and TRBJ2-7, with 7 bases that match TRBD2. CDR1 and CDR2 from the germline V gene are SGHAT and FQNNGV. CDR3 length: 14 residues. Germline trimming cut 4 bases from V and 1 base from J; bases unmatched to any gene: 4. CDR3 in amino acids: CASSWEGRSYEQYF. Here the CDR3 DNA reads TGTGCCAGCAGCTGGGAGGGACGATCCTACGAGCAGTACTTC.

The CDR3 sequence: CASSFRTGSVGYTF. The CDR3 bases are TGTGCCAGCAGCTTCAGGACAGGGAGCGTCGGCTACACCTTC. V is TRBV5-4 and J is TRBJ1-2, with 8 bases aligning to TRBD1. The CDR3 is 14 residues long. Losses at the gene ends were 2 bases for V and 8 bases for J; bases not matched to a gene: 8. CDR1 is SGHNT, CDR2 YYREEE, per germline (reference sequence).